What follows are 14 T cell receptor beta chains derived from one specimen sequenced in a study of beta chain features in type 1 diabetes. Expressed TCRB transcripts were sequenced, since all the RNA that had been isolated was reverse transcribed. Profiled with immunoSEQ multiplex PCR; TCRdb holds only in-frame clones, not every one. This table has more than 120,000 clones, under 11% appearing once. Specimen: naive CD4+ T cells from blood. The receptor set was obtained from a man in his late teens or twenties in good health.

This clone was detected only a few times. The chain couples TRBV5-8 to TRBJ2-7, with D perhaps TRBD1 (5 bases). V gave up 2 bases and J gave up 6 bases, with 9 bases separating them. The CDR3 contains 12 residues. The germline V gene has CDR1 SGHTS and CDR2 YDEGEE. The CDR3 loop reads CASSFQGFEQYF. For the CDR3, the DNA is TGTGCCAGCAGCTTTCAGGGATTCGAGCAGTACTTC.

This rearrangement joins TRBV4-3 to TRBJ2-3, with D perhaps matching TRBD2 (7 bases). The CDR3 totals 14 residues. CDR1 and CDR2 from the germline V gene are LGHNA and YSLEER. V lost 0 bases and J lost 11, with 15 bases in between. For the CDR3, the DNA is TGCGCCAGCAGCCAAGAGGGAGGGGGTCGGGAGCAGTATTTT. It specifies CASSQEGGGREQYF.

The CDR3 coding sequence is TGTGCCAGCAGTTTAGCGGGGGGTTTCTACGAGCAGTACTTC. Its translation is CASSLAGGFYEQYF. The rearrangement links TRBV5-4 to TRBJ2-7; 10 bases align to TRBD2. This CDR3 is built from 14 residues. The ends lost 5 bases at V and 3 bases at J; junction bases unmatched: 5. Germline assignment: CDR1 SGHNT and CDR2 YYREEE (reference sequence).

The rearrangement joins TRBV5-4 to TRBJ1-2, with D perhaps matching TRBD1 (6 bases). From germline, CDR1 is SGHNT and CDR2 YYREEE (reference sequence). This CDR3 region has 14 residues. The V gene lost 4 bases and the J gene lost 8 bases, with 18 bases spanning the gap. The CDR3 spells CASSLWNQGRGYTF. The CDR3, as DNA: TGTGCCAGCAGCCTTTGGAACCAGGGGCGAGGCTACACCTTC.

The chain is built from TRBV4-1 and TRBJ1-2; no clear D. Germline V lookup: CDR1 MGHRA, CDR2 YSYEKL. V lost 4 bases to trimming and J lost 7 bases, with 13 bases between them. The CDR3 covers 13 residues. The CDR3 DNA reads TGCGCCAGCAGCCCCGGAGGGTCTGGTGGCTACACCTTC. It translates to CASSPGGSGGYTF.

V usage is TRBV7-3 and J usage is TRBJ2-5; D not resolved. This CDR3 comprises 16 residues. The germline V and J ends were trimmed by 2 bases and 2 bases, with 15 bases remaining between them. Germline-derived CDR1 and CDR2 are SGHTA and FQGTGA. This CDR3 reads CASSLFSAGLQETQYF. CDR3 in DNA: TGTGCCAGCAGCTTATTCTCCGCCGGGTTACAAGAGACCCAGTACTTC. Together with reference TRBV7-3 and TRBJ2-5, the CDR3 gives the full variable domain: GAGVSQTPSNKVTEKGKYVELRCDPISGHTALYWYRQSLGQGPEFLIYFQGTGAADDSGLPNDRFFAVRPEGSVSTLKIQRTERGDSAVYLCASSLFSAGLQETQYFGPGTRLLVL.

This clone was counted between two and nine times. The CDR3 region is CATWGGTEETQYF. The CDR3 coding sequence is TGTGCCACTTGGGGGGGGACGGAAGAGACCCAGTACTTC. The J gene is TRBJ2-5, the V gene TRBV19, with 7 nucleotides matching TRBD2. CDR1 is LNHDA, CDR2 SQIVND, per germline (reference sequence). V shed 10 bases and J 3 bases; nucleotides not matched to a gene: 8. The length of the CDR3 is 13 residues.

This clone was picked up a small number of times. The chain is built from TRBV2 and TRBJ2-1; TRBD1 is a possible D gene (5 bases). Looked up from germline, CDR1 is SNHLY and CDR2 is FYNNEI. Trimming removed 9 bases at V and 7 bases at J, with 19 bases between. CDR3 size: 14 residues. CDR3 region: CASSGRRTDNEQFF. The CDR3 DNA follows: TGTGCCAGTTCAGGGCGCCGAACAGATAATGAGCAGTTCTTC.

This clone was counted between two and nine times. The chain combines TRBV6-1 with TRBJ1-2; tentative D call: TRBD1 (5 bases). V shed 6 bases and J shed 2 bases, with 10 bases lying between them. Germline values: CDR1 MNHNS, CDR2 SASEGT. The length of the CDR3 is 13 residues. The chain's CDR3 is CASSPGGNYGYTF. The DNA of the CDR3 is TGTGCCAGCAGCCCGGGGGGAAACTATGGCTACACCTTC.

The chain carries TRBV5-1 and TRBJ2-1, with 8 nucleotides matching TRBD1. Germline V gene data show CDR1 as SGHRS and CDR2 as YFSETQ. After removal of 2 bases from V and 6 bases from J, the junction contained 7 bases not matched to a gene. This CDR3 is 15 amino acids long. The CDR3 loop is CASSFQGAEGNEQFF. Written as DNA, the CDR3 is TGCGCCAGCAGCTTCCAGGGGGCGGAGGGCAATGAGCAGTTCTTC. Full variable domain (outside the CDR3, taken from reference TRBV5-1 and TRBJ2-1): KAGVTQTPRYLIKTRGQQVTLSCSPISGHRSVSWYQQTPGQGLQFLFEYFSETQRNKGNFPGRFSGRQFSNSRSEMNVSTLELGDSALYLCASSFQGAEGNEQFFGPGTRLTVL.

This clone was recorded a few times. The V gene is TRBV7-2, the J gene TRBJ2-7; a possible D gene is TRBD2 (6 bases). Trimming took off 1 base at V and 4 bases at J, with 14 bases between the two ends. The CDR3 runs to 15 residues. Germline-derived CDR1 and CDR2 are SGHTA and FQGNSA. CDR3 residues: CASSLGYVGRYEQYF. The CDR3 DNA follows: TGTGCCAGCAGCTTAGGTTACGTCGGGAGATACGAGCAGTACTTC.

This clone has a count of ten or more. The chain is built from TRBV7-9 and TRBJ2-6; D is undetermined. From germline, CDR1 is SEHNR and CDR2 FQNEAQ (reference sequence). This CDR3 has 16 amino acids. Trimming took off 1 base at V and 0 bases at J, with 7 bases between the two ends. The CDR3 sequence is CASSLGLFSGANVLTF. CDR3 sequence (DNA): TGTGCCAGCAGCTTAGGGCTTTTCTCTGGGGCCAACGTCCTGACTTTC.

There are a few counts of this clone. The V and J genes are TRBV18 and TRBJ1-5; 10 nucleotides align to TRBD1. The J segment lost 6 bases and the V segment lost 4 bases, leaving 3 bases of the junction unmatched. Germline V gene lookup returns CDR1 KGHSH and CDR2 LQKENI. This CDR3 is built from 14 residues. CDR3 sequence reads: CASSLGTGVQPQHF. In DNA, the CDR3 is TGTGCCAGCTCACTGGGGACAGGGGTTCAGCCCCAGCATTTT.

V usage is TRBV7-2 and J usage is TRBJ2-4, with TRBD1 as a possible D gene (6 bases). This CDR3 comprises 14 residues. Germline CDR1 SGHTA, CDR2 FQGNSA. V was cut by 3 bases and J by 5 bases, with 11 bases left in between. In DNA form, the CDR3 reads TGTGCCAGCAGCTTTGGGGGCACGGAAAACATTCAGTACTTC. Its translation: CASSFGGTENIQYF.